The source of this TCR beta chain is a study of cytomegalovirus exposure and HLA in healthy donors. Comment on this clone: The antigen remains unidentified.

With 60 Vbeta and 13 Jbeta primers, the PCR was carried out. TCRdb keeps only in-frame clones here, not all; method: immunoSEQ multiplex PCR. This table lists about 200,000 clones. Study-wide findings and caveats: One variant, a missense change in DCLRE1C, was linked in a later analysis to TCR beta V- and J-gene trimming.

The CDR3 spans 13 residues. CDR1 and CDR2 (germline): MNHEY, SMNVEV (reference sequence). Trimming cost V 6 bases and J 4 bases; bases outside gene matches: 1. The receptor's source is a man aged 25 to 40 in good health and CMV-seronegative. The sample consisted of PBMCs. This sequence joins TRBV27 and TRBJ1-2; 11 positions match TRBD1. Here the CDR3 reads CASSGQGAYGYTF. The DNA of the CDR3 is TGTGCCAGCAGCGGACAGGGGGCCTATGGCTACACCTTC.